This TCR beta chain is drawn from a study of T-cell memory formation after mild COVID-19 (dated by TCRdb to the early 2020s). Background on the whole study: TCR sequence clusters from the two donors were largely donor specific. T-cell clones expanding and contracting after mild COVID-19 in a couple of donors were tracked by longitudinal TCRalpha and TCRbeta repertoire sequencing. Two young, previously healthy adult volunteers, one female and one male, were included in the cohort.

From its cysteine to its phenylalanine, the CDR3 spans 17 amino acids. Only the CDR3 DNA stays, 51 bases, in frame from base 1. CDR1 and CDR2 were assigned from the germline V gene as SGHTA and FQGNSA. The V end gives up 1 base and the J end 7 bases, leaving 7 bases in the junction not matched to a gene. Broader findings and caveats from the paper: Clones that contracted from day 15 to 85 showed balanced CD4/CD8 phenotypes, whereas a second wave of clones that expanded from day 15 to 37 leaned towards CD4+. Only two mild cases were covered in the study, and larger cohorts including severe cases with pre-infection samples were considered necessary. The second-wave clones that peaked on day 37 were not confirmed to be SARS-CoV-2 specific. Contracting CD4+ clones turned up mainly in the CM and EM memory subsets, whereas EMRA was where CD8+ clones were enriched. Some responding clones were detected in pre-infection memory, suggesting pre-existing cross-reactive memory T cells joined the SARS-CoV-2 response.

Ficoll-Paque density gradient centrifugation was used to isolate PBMCs. TCRdb lists the instrument as Illumina NovaSeq 6000. cDNA libraries for TCRalpha and TCRbeta were prepared by 5'RACE using constant-segment primers, with sample barcodes and unique molecular identifiers added. Trizol reagent was used to extract RNA from every sample. Amplification of the libraries took two PCR steps, and the second step added a second sample barcode plus Illumina TruSeq adapters. The libraries were sequenced on an Illumina NovaSeq using 2 x 150 bp paired-end reads. Per the original workflow: With migec v1.2.7, reads were demultiplexed and then collapsed into UMI-guided consensus sequences. Using mixcr v2.1.11, the UMI consensuses were aligned to TRA and TRB V and J templates and assembled into clonotypes. Expanded or contracted clonotypes were those called significant by both edgeR and NoisET, with noise models trained on biological replicates. For edgeR calls, a false discovery rate-adjusted p below 0.01 and a log2 fold-change threshold of 1 were applied. PCA with hierarchical clustering of max-normalized trajectories of the 1000 most abundant clonotypes was used as exploratory dynamics analysis. Separately sequenced CD4+ and CD8+ repertoires were used to assign a CD4 or CD8 phenotype to each responding clone. The raw public data were reprocessed by TCRdb itself: fastp quality trimming at Q25, MiXCR clonotype calling, in-frame beta chains only. Each entry merges the rows of one CDR3 protein and shows their most common DNA and genes. These V and J calls derive from TCRdb rather than the authors' analysis. This sample gives roughly 300,000 distinct CDR3 sequences in total; over 7% of them show up just once. The ten most abundant clones make up about 20% of the sample.

Regarding this clonotype: Its recognized antigen is unknown. Per-base quality was not reported, and no clone a single base away is much larger than it.

The receptor chain draws on TRBV7-2 and TRBJ2-2; the junction holds 12 bases that match TRBD2. The material sequenced was PBMCs or a T cell subset sorted from them (not recorded which). The sequence was obtained from a man younger than 30 who had mild COVID-19 (a few samples of this study predate the infection). The sample titles of this study are shuffled in the database, so cell type and time point are left out; the donor was told from shared clones. The DNA sequence is given as TGTGCCAGCAGCTTAGGTCCTAGCGGGGGGGCTGACGGGGAGCTGTTTTTT. This encodes CASSLGPSGGADGELFF.